Described below is a single T cell receptor beta chain sequence and its context. What it binds is unknown. Sequenced by immunoSEQ multiplex PCR; TCRdb stores in-frame clones only, minus some. Of approximately 110,000 clones in the sample, 88% are singletons; the top ten hold 2.5%. The CDR3 totals 11 residues. V lost 3 bases and J 9 bases, leaving 6 bases between the germline ends. Germline CDR1 and CDR2: ENHRY and SYGVKD. The data derive from a study of T cell responses to AZD1222 COVID-19 vaccine. About the research overall: Second-dose schedules of about 4 or about 12 weeks were combined. Notes on the study in general: Epitopes outside B.1.351 and B.1.1.7 mutated regions reportedly drew nearly half of spike TCRs. At study baseline, merely several AZD1222 recipients were seropositive. White British ancestry dominated among donors, who included more females, and clonal diversity was possibly underestimated.

The TCR was taken from an adult in good health. The chain joins TRBV10-3 to TRBJ2-1, with D perhaps matching TRBD1 (5 bases). This specimen consisted of peripheral blood, obtained on day 0 of AZD1222 vaccination. The CDR3 nucleotides are TGTGCCATCAGTGATGGGGCTGAGCAGTTCTTC. Translation: CAISDGAEQFF.